These 23 T cell receptor beta chains were sequenced from one sample in a study of regulatory T cells in long-lasting Graves disease. The time point denotes: newly diagnosed GD, antithyroid drugs for less than 3 months. PBMC RNA was the source of the TCR library. Combining iRepertoire HTBI primers with Arm-PCR of CDR3 regions, the authors built TCR beta libraries. TCRdb fed the multiplex PCR reads into MiXCR, producing one record per CDR3 protein. The sample holds about 420,000 distinct CDR3 sequences; about 17% are singletons and the top ten take about 25%. This sample was also put to use in a study of T cells in Graves' hyperthyroidism and ophthalmopathy.

This specimen was peripheral blood mononuclear cells (PBMCs), taken at new diagnosis, from a patient treated with antithyroid drugs. All receptors derive from a woman between 18 and 29 years old with Graves disease.

This clonotype was seen only a few times. The J gene is TRBJ2-5, the V gene TRBV18; 7 bases are a match to TRBD1. The trim removed 6 bases at V and 2 bases at J, leaving 6 bases unmatched. This CDR3 spans 14 amino acids. Germline V gene lookup returns CDR1 KGHSH and CDR2 LQKENI. CDR3 sequence (DNA): TGTGCCAGCTCCCAATACAGGGGACAAGAGACCCAGTACTTC. The encoded protein is CASSQYRGQETQYF.

This chain connects TRBV4-1 to TRBJ1-2; the D gene is possibly TRBD1 (5 bases). This CDR3 is built from 15 residues. The germline V gene has CDR1 MGHRA and CDR2 YSYEKL. With 0 bases removed from V and 6 bases from J, the gap between germline ends came to 14 bases. DNA for the CDR3: TGCGCCAGCAGCCAAGACCGGGACCCCTGGGATGGCTACACCTTC. This gives the protein CASSQDRDPWDGYTF.

This clonotype was seen a few times. This chain connects TRBV12-3 or TRBV12-4 to TRBJ2-1; TRBD2 aligns across 10 bases. J lost 10 bases, V lost 8 bases, and 11 bases had no gene match. The CDR3 extends over 14 amino acids. CDR3 nucleotides: TGTGCCAGCGGAAGCGGGAGGGCCAAAGGAGAGCAGTTCTTC. Its translation: CASGSGRAKGEQFF.

This clonotype was detected only once. This chain's CDR3 is CSVEDSARGGNTIYF. DNA for the CDR3: TGCAGCGTTGAAGATTCGGCTCGGGGAGGAAACACCATATATTTT. The rearrangement joins TRBV29-1 to TRBJ1-3; D not certain. This CDR3 contains 15 residues. Germline values: CDR1 SQVTM, CDR2 ANQGSEA. Trimming removed 0 bases from V and 4 bases from J, with 13 bases in between. Full variable domain (outside the CDR3, taken from reference TRBV29-1 and TRBJ1-3): SAVISQKPSRDICQRGTSLTIQCQVDSQVTMMFWYRQQPGQSLTLIATANQGSEATYESGFVIDKFPISRPNLTFSTLTVSNMSPEDSSIYLCSVEDSARGGNTIYFGEGSWLTVV.

This clonotype was seen a handful of times. The rearrangement links TRBV12-3 or TRBV12-4 to TRBJ1-2; D ambiguous. The CDR3 is made up of 12 amino acids. Trimming stripped 1 base from V and 8 bases from J, with 8 bases between. DNA for the CDR3: TGTGCCAGCAGTTTAGTAGGGCTCGGCTACACCTTC. Translation gives CASSLVGLGYTF.

This chain links TRBV5-6 with TRBJ2-6; unclear D gene. V lost 6 bases, J lost 1 base, and 8 bases lay in between. The CDR3 totals 14 residues. Germline V gene data show CDR1 as SGHDT and CDR2 as YYEEEE. As DNA, the CDR3 is TGTGCCAGCACCTTCAGATCTGGGGCCAACGTCCTGACTTTC. Translation gives CASTFRSGANVLTF.

This clonotype was seen at least ten times. The chain uses TRBV5-5 and TRBJ2-7; D unclear. Germline CDR1 SGHKS, CDR2 YYEKEE (reference sequence). CDR3 length: 12 residues. Trimming removed 4 bases at V and 5 bases at J, with 10 bases between. This CDR3 reads CASSPYLDEQYF. The CDR3 DNA sequence: TGTGCCAGCAGCCCCTACCTCGACGAGCAGTACTTC.

This clonotype was recorded at least ten times. This chain links TRBV7-2 with TRBJ2-7, with 11 bases matching TRBD2. V lost 6 bases and J lost 2; bases outside the gene matches: 15. Germline loops: CDR1 SGHTA, CDR2 FQGNSA. There are 18 residues in the CDR3. CDR3: CASRINALAGVGTYEQYF. CDR3 in DNA: TGTGCCAGCAGGATAAACGCACTAGCGGGAGTAGGGACCTACGAGCAGTACTTC.

This clonotype occurred many times. This sequence joins TRBV5-1 and TRBJ2-7; 7 positions agree with TRBD1. Unmatched junction bases numbered 10, after V lost 0 bases and J lost 7 bases. CDR3 length equals 15 residues. Germline-derived CDR1 and CDR2 are SGHRS and YFSETQ. CDR3: CASSLVTGITHEQYF. The CDR3 nucleotides are TGCGCCAGCAGCTTGGTGACAGGGATCACGCATGAGCAGTACTTC.

This clonotype showed up many times. V gene TRBV27 combines with J gene TRBJ2-7; the D gene is possibly TRBD1 (6 bases). The CDR3 runs to 14 residues. Trimming removed 6 bases from V and 3 bases from J, with 15 bases in between. From germline, CDR1 is MNHEY and CDR2 SMNVEV (reference sequence). CDR3 nucleotide sequence: TGTGCCAGCAGCTACAGGGCGGAGAACTACGAGCAGTACTTC. It translates to CASSYRAENYEQYF.

In this sample, this clonotype turned up many times. This chain connects TRBV30 to TRBJ2-5, with D perhaps TRBD2 (5 bases). The germline V and J ends were trimmed by 3 bases and 5 bases, with 7 bases remaining between them. The CDR3 totals 11 residues. CDR1 GTSNPN and CDR2 SVGIG come from the germline V gene (reference sequence). CDR3 region: CAWRGEETQYF. Written as DNA, the CDR3 is TGTGCCTGGAGGGGAGAGGAGACCCAGTACTTC. The variable domain in full, with the rest retrieved from reference TRBV30 and TRBJ2-5, is SQTIHQWPATLVQPVGSPLSLECTVEGTSNPNLYWYRQAAGRGLQLLFYSVGIGQISSEVPQNLSASRPQDRQFILSSKKLLLSDSGFYLCAWRGEETQYFGPGTRLLVL.

This clonotype has a count of ten or more. The CDR3 loop is CASSLMGLGDEQFF. CDR3 DNA sequence: TGTGCCAGCAGCCTAATGGGACTTGGGGATGAGCAGTTCTTC. This chain links TRBV5-4 with TRBJ2-1; weak D call: TRBD2 (6 bases). The V gene lost 4 bases and the J gene lost 8 bases, with 16 bases spanning the gap. Germline V gives CDR1 SGHNT, CDR2 YYREEE (reference sequence). The CDR3 contains 14 residues.

This clonotype has just a few counts. The V call is TRBV6-4, the J call TRBJ1-5; the D is unclear. Trimming removed 0 bases at V and 2 bases at J, with 11 bases between. Per the germline V gene, CDR1 is MRHNA and CDR2 is SNTAGT. The CDR3 loop spans 16 amino acids. CDR3 loop: CASSDSGFQGNQPQHF. The CDR3 DNA sequence: TGTGCCAGCAGTGACTCGGGGTTTCAGGGCAATCAGCCCCAGCATTTT.

This clonotype showed up many times. This chain uses TRBV6-2 or TRBV6-3 with TRBJ2-3, with D possibly matching TRBD1 (5 bases). Deletions cut 6 bases from V and 2 bases from J, with 9 bases between. CDR3 size: 13 residues. Germline values: CDR1 MNHEY, CDR2 SVGEGT. Here the CDR3 DNA reads TGTGCCAGCAGCGGACAACTCACAGATACGCAGTATTTT. Its translation is CASSGQLTDTQYF.

This clonotype occurred many times. The rearrangement links TRBV6-1 to TRBJ2-5; 8 bases are a match to TRBD2. The CDR3 runs to 16 residues. Germline assignment: CDR1 MNHNS and CDR2 SASEGT. Germline trimming cut 6 bases from V and 4 bases from J; bases unmatched to any gene: 13. The CDR3 DNA sequence: TGTGCCAGCAGGCAGCATGGAGCGGGAGCCCTAGAGACCCAGTACTTC. Its protein product is CASRQHGAGALETQYF.

The rearrangement uses TRBV7-2 and TRBJ1-2, with D hard to call. The CDR3 spans 13 residues. CDR1 and CDR2 from the germline V gene are SGHTA and FQGNSA. V was pared by 5 bases and J by 2 bases, with 9 bases between. The DNA for the CDR3 is TGTGCCAGCAGCCGGGCAAAGAACTATGGCTACACCTTC. This gives the protein CASSRAKNYGYTF.

This chain joins TRBV19 and TRBJ2-1, with D uncertain. This CDR3 comprises 15 residues. V lost 8 bases and J lost 3, with 17 bases in between. Germline CDR1 LNHDA, CDR2 SQIVND (reference sequence). The CDR3 DNA reads TGTGCCAGTGGGCCCAGCGAGCAAATCTACAATGAGCAGTTCTTC. Protein sequence: CASGPSEQIYNEQFF.

Many counts were recorded for this clonotype. The chain joins TRBV20-1 to TRBJ2-7, with 7 bases matching TRBD1. Germline loops: CDR1 DFQATT, CDR2 SNEGSKA (reference sequence). The CDR3 is made up of 13 amino acids. The V gene end was trimmed by 6 bases and the J gene end by 4 bases; junction bases not matched to a gene: 9. The CDR3 region has the DNA TGCAGTGCCCCACGGACAGGCGAATACGAGCAGTACTTC. Its translation: CSAPRTGEYEQYF.

V gene TRBV6-1 combines with J gene TRBJ2-1; 8 bases match TRBD2. Losses at the gene ends were 6 bases for V and 4 bases for J; bases not matched to a gene: 5. CDR3 length equals 14 residues. Germline V gives CDR1 MNHNS, CDR2 SASEGT. CDR3 region: CASSRTSNYNEQFF. CDR3 in DNA: TGTGCCAGCAGCAGGACTAGCAATTACAATGAGCAGTTCTTC.

This clonotype has ten or more counts. The V and J genes are TRBV6-1 and TRBJ2-1; 9 bases are a match to TRBD2. This CDR3 is built from 15 residues. The V segment lost 6 bases and the J segment 9 bases; nucleotides outside the gene matches: 12. Per germline, CDR1 MNHNS and CDR2 SASEGT. CDR3 DNA: TGTGCCAGCAGGACTTTATTAGCGGGAGTGGGTGAGCAGTTCTTC. As protein: CASRTLLAGVGEQFF.

This clonotype was observed many times. The chain links TRBV20-1 to TRBJ2-1, with 12 bases fitting TRBD2. The germline V gene encodes CDR1 DFQATT and CDR2 SNEGSKA (reference sequence). The CDR3 loop spans 16 amino acids. V shed 3 bases and J 6 bases; nucleotides not matched to a gene: 9. The CDR3 DNA reads as TGCAGTGCTAGCCCTCTGACTAGCGGGAGTGGCAATGAGCAGTTCTTC. This gives the protein CSASPLTSGSGNEQFF.

This chain joins TRBV28 and TRBJ1-4; D possibly corresponds to TRBD1 (6 bases). From germline, CDR1 is MDHEN and CDR2 SYDVKM. Between the trimmed V and J ends, which lost 7 bases and 8 bases, there was a span of 14 bases. There are 13 residues in the CDR3. As DNA, the CDR3 is TGTGCCAGCACAGGACAGATGGAAGAAAAACTGTTTTTT. Translating it yields CASTGQMEEKLFF.

This clonotype came up many times. This chain joins TRBV20-1 and TRBJ2-5; 9 positions match TRBD1. CDR3 length: 13 residues. V shed 6 bases and J 4 bases; nucleotides not matched to a gene: 6. CDR1 and CDR2 (germline): DFQATT, SNEGSKA (reference sequence). Here the CDR3 DNA reads TGCAGTGCCGGGACAGGGAAGGGAGAGACCCAGTACTTC. Its translation is CSAGTGKGETQYF.